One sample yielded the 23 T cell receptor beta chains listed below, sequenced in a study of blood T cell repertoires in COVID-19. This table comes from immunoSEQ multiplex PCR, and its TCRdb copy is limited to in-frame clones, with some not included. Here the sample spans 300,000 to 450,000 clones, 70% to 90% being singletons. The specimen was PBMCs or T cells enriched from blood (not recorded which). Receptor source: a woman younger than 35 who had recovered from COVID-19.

This CDR3 is CACRGAEDYGYTF. The CDR3 coding sequence is TGTGCCTGCCGTGGGGCGGAGGACTATGGCTACACCTTC. The V call is TRBV6-1, the J call TRBJ1-2, with D possibly matching TRBD1 (5 bases). The V gene's germline CDR1 is MNHNS and CDR2 SASEGT. V lost 11 bases to trimming and J lost 3 bases, with 16 bases between them. The CDR3 extends over 13 amino acids.

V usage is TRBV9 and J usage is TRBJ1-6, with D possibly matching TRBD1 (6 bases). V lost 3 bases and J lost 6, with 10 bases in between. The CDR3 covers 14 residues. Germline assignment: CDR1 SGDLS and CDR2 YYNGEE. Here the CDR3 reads CASSEGGGNSPLHF. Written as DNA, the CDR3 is TGTGCCAGCAGCGAGGGGGGGGGTAATTCACCCCTCCACTTT.

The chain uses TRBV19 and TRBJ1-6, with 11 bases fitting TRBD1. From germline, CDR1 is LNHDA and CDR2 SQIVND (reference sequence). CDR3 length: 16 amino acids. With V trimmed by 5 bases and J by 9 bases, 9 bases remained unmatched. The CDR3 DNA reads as TGTGCCAGTAGTTCAAGGGGGACAGGGGGAAGTTCACCCCTCCACTTT. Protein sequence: CASSSRGTGGSSPLHF.

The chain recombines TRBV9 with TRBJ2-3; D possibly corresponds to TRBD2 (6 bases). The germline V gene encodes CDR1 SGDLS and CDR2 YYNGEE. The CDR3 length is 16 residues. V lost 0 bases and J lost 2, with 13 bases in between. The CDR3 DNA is TGTGCCAGCAGCGTAGGGAGGGGCGGGCTCACAGATACGCAGTATTTT. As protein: CASSVGRGGLTDTQYF.

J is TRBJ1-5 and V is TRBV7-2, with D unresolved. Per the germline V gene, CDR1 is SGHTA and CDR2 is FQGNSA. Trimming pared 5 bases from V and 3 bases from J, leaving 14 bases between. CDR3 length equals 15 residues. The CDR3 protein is CASSLAGVSNQPQHF. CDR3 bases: TGTGCCAGCAGCCTTGCCGGGGTGTCCAATCAGCCCCAGCATTTT.

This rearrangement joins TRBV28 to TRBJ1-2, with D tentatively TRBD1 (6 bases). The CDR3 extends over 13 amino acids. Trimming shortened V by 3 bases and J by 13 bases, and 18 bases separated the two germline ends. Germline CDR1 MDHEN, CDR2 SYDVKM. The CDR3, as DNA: TGTGCCAGCAGTTTCCAGATCAGACAGGACCTCACCTTC. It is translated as CASSFQIRQDLTF.

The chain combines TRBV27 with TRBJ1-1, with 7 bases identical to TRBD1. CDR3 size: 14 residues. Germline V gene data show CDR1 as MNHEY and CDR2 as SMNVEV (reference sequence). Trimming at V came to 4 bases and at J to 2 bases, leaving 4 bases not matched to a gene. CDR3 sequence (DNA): TGTGCCAGCAGTTCCGGACAGGAAAACACTGAAGCTTTCTTT. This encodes CASSSGQENTEAFF.

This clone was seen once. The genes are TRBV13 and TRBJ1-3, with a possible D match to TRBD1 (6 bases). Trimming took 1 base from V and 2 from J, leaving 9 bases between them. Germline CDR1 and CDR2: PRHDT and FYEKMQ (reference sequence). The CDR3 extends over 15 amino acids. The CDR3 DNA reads TGTGCCAGCAGCTTAGAGACAGGAGCTGGAAACACCATATATTTT. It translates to CASSLETGAGNTIYF.

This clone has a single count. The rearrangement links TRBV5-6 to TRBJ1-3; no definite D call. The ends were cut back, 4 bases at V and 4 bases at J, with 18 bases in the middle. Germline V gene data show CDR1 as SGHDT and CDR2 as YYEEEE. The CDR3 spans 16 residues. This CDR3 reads CASSLQVTTRGNTIYF. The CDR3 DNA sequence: TGTGCCAGCAGCCTTCAGGTCACCACACGAGGAAACACCATATATTTT.

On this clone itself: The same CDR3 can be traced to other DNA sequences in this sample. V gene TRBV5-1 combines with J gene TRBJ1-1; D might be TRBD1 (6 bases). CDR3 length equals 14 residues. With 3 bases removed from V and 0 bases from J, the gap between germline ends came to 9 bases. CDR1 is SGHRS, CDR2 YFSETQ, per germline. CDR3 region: CASSSGTLNTEAFF. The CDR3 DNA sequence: TGCGCCAGCAGCTCAGGGACACTGAACACTGAAGCTTTCTTT.

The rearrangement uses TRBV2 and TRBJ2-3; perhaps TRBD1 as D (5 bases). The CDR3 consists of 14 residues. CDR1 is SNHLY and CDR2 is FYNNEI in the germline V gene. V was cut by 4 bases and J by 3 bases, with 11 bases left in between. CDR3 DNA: TGTGCCAGCAGTGTAGATACAGGAACAGATACGCAGTATTTT. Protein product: CASSVDTGTDTQYF.

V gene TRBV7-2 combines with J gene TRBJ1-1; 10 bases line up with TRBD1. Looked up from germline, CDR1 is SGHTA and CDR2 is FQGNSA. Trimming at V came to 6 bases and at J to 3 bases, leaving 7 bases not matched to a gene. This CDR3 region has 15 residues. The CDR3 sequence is CASRRDRGQYTEAFF. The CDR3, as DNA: TGTGCCAGCAGACGTGACAGGGGGCAGTACACTGAAGCTTTCTTT.

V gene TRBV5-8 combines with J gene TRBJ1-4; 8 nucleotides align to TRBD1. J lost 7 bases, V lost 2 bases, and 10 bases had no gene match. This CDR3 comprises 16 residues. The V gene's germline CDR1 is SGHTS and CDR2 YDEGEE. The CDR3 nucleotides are TGTGCCAGCAGCTTCGCCTCCAGGGGGCCGGTTGAAAAACTGTTTTTT. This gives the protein CASSFASRGPVEKLFF.

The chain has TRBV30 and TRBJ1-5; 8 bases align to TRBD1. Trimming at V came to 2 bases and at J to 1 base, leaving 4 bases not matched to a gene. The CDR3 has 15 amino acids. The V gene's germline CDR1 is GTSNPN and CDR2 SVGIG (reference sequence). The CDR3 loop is CAWSPDRASNQPQHF. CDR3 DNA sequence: TGTGCCTGGAGTCCGGACAGGGCGAGCAATCAGCCCCAGCATTTT.

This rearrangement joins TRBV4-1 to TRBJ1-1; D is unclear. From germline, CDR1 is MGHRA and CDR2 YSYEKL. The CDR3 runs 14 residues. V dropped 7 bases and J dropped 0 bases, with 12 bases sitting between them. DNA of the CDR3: TGCGCCAGCAAGAAGGTCCAGGTGAACACTGAAGCTTTCTTT. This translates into CASKKVQVNTEAFF.

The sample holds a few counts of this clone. The CDR3 region has the DNA TGTGCCAGCAGCAAAAAAGGACTAAAACGCTACGAGCAGTACTTC. This translates into CASSKKGLKRYEQYF. V usage is TRBV11-2 and J usage is TRBJ2-7; TRBD2 is a possible D gene (6 bases). The CDR3 has 15 amino acids. V was trimmed by 5 bases and J by 3 bases, leaving 17 bases between them. The germline V gene has CDR1 SGHAT and CDR2 FQNNGV.

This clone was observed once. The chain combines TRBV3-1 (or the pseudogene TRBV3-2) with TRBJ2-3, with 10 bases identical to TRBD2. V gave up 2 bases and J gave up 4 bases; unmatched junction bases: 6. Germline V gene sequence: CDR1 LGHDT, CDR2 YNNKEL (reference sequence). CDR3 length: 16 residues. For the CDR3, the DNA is TGTGCCAGCAGCCAAAGCGGGGGGGCCGTTGCAGATACGCAGTATTTT. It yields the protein CASSQSGGAVADTQYF.

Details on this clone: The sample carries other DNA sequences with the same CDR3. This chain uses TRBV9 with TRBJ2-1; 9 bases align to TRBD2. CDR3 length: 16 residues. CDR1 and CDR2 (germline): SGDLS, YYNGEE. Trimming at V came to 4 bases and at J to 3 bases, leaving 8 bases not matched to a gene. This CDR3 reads CASSPGGLASYNEQFF. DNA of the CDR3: TGTGCCAGCAGCCCAGGAGGACTAGCGAGCTACAATGAGCAGTTCTTC.

CDR3 nucleotide sequence: TGTGCCACCTTCCCCTCCGCGGATAGCTCCTACGAGCAGTACTTC. Translating gives CATFPSADSSYEQYF. This chain joins TRBV2 and TRBJ2-7; no clear D. CDR3 length: 15 residues. From germline, CDR1 is SNHLY and CDR2 FYNNEI. Trimming took off 10 bases at V and 0 bases at J, with 19 bases between the two ends.

The DNA for the CDR3 is TGTGCCAGCAGTCCCCTGGCGGTAGCGGGGGGGCTGTATGAGCAGTTCTTC. Translation: CASSPLAVAGGLYEQFF. The chain links TRBV9 to TRBJ2-1; 11 positions match TRBD2. Germline V CDR1 and CDR2: SGDLS, YYNGEE. Losses at the gene ends were 5 bases for V and 8 bases for J; bases not matched to a gene: 15. The CDR3 is made up of 17 amino acids.

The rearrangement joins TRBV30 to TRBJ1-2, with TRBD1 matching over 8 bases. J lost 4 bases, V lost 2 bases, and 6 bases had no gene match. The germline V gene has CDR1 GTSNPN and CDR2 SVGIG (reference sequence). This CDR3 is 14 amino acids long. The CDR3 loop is CAWSPSGTGYGYTF. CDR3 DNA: TGTGCCTGGAGTCCTTCTGGGACAGGCTATGGCTACACCTTC.

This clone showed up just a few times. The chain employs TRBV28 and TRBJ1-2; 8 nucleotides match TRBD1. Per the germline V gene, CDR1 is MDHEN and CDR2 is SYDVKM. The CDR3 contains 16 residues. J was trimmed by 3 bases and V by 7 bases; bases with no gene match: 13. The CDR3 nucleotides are TGTGCCAGCACCTTTTCCCCTTCGACAGGGGACTATGGCTACACCTTC. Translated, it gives CASTFSPSTGDYGYTF.

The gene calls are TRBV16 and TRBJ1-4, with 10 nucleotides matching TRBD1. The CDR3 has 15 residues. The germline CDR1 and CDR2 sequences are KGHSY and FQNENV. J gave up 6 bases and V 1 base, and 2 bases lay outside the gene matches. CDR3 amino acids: CASSQWTGGDEKLFF. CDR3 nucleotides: TGTGCCAGCAGCCAATGGACAGGGGGGGATGAAAAACTGTTTTTT.